Described below is a single T cell receptor (beta chain) sequence and its context. These data originate in a study of blood T cell repertoires in COVID-19. Trimming pared 7 bases from V and 6 bases from J, leaving 13 bases between. From germline, CDR1 is LGHDT and CDR2 YNNKEL (reference sequence). CDR3 length equals 13 residues. The table came from immunoSEQ multiplex PCR; TCRdb's copy has only in-frame clones and leaves some out. This table holds about 62,000 clones, 92% found once. V gene TRBV3-1 (or the pseudogene TRBV3-2) combines with J gene TRBJ2-1; the D gene is possibly TRBD1 (5 bases). The clonotype comes from a human donor in a cohort sampled during active COVID-19. Sequenced input: peripheral blood. CDR3 sequence (DNA): TGTGCCAGCAAAGCCTGGGGCGGCAATGAGCAGTTCTTC. Protein product: CASKAWGGNEQFF.